This T cell receptor (beta chain) was documented in a study of control samples from healthy donors and cancer patients. The table came from immunoSEQ multiplex PCR; TCRdb's copy has only in-frame clones and leaves some out. The sample has some 120,000 clones, more than 70% seen once. The source of this sequence is a woman aged 70-85 years in good health. Source material: blood.

The CDR3 DNA sequence: TGTGCCAGCAGCGAATCACTAGCGGGGAGCTCCTACGAGCAGTACTTC. Its protein product is CASSESLAGSSYEQYF. The chain joins TRBV7-8 to TRBJ2-7; 10 positions match TRBD2. This CDR3 spans 16 amino acids. The ends lost 5 bases at V and 0 bases at J; junction bases unmatched: 7. Germline values: CDR1 SGHVS, CDR2 FQNEAQ. The variable domain in full, completed from reference TRBV7-8 and TRBJ2-7, reads GAGVSQSPRYKVAKRGQDVALRCDPISGHVSLFWYQQALGQGPEFLTYFQNEAQLDKSGLPSDRFFAERPEGSVSTLKIQRTQQEDSAVYLCASSESLAGSSYEQYFGPGTRLTVT.